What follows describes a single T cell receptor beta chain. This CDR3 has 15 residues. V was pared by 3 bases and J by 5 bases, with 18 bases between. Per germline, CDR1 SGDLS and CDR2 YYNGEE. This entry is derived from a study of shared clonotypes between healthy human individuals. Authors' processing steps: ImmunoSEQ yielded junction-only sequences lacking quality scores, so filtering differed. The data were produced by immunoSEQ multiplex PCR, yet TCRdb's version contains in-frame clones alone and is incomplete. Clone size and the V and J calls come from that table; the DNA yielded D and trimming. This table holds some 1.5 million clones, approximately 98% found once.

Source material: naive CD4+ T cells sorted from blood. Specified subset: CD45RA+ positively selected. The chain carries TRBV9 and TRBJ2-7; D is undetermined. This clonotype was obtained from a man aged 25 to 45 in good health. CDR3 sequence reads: CASSDNKDGGNEQYF. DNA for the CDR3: TGTGCCAGCAGCGATAACAAGGATGGTGGTAACGAGCAGTACTTC. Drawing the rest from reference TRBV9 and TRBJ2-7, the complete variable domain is DSGVTQTPKHLITATGQRVTLRCSPRSGDLSVYWYQQSLDQGLQFLIQYYNGEERAKGNILERFSAQQFPDLHSELNLSSLELGDSALYFCASSDNKDGGNEQYFGPGTRLTVT.